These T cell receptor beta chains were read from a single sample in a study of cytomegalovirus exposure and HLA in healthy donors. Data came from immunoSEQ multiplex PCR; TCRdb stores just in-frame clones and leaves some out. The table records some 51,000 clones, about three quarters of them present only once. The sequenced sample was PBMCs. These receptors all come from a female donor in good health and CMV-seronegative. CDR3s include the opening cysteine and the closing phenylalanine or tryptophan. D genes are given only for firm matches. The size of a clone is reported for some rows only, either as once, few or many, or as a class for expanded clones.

CDR3aa: CAATGEISYEQYF; CDR3nt: TGTGCCGCCACAGGGGAGATATCCTACGAGCAGTACTTC; abundance: .; v_gene: TRBV30; j_gene: TRBJ2-7; d_gene: TRBD1
CDR3aa: CASSLGGDRGFHEQYF; CDR3nt: TGTGCCAGCAGCTTAGGTGGGGACAGGGGCTTCCACGAGCAGTACTTC; abundance: .; v_gene: TRBV11-3; j_gene: TRBJ2-7; d_gene: TRBD1
CDR3aa: CASLTTGGVGKLFF; CDR3nt: TGTGCCAGCTTAACAACAGGGGGCGTCGGAAAACTGTTTTTT; abundance: once; v_gene: TRBV28; j_gene: TRBJ1-4; d_gene: TRBD1
CDR3aa: CSVGGLVGDTQYF; CDR3nt: TGCAGCGTAGGGGGACTAGTAGGTGATACGCAGTATTTT; abundance: .; v_gene: TRBV29-1; j_gene: TRBJ2-3; d_gene: TRBD2
CDR3aa: CASSPGTGSLSGANVLTF; CDR3nt: TGTGCCAGCAGCCCCGGGACAGGGTCCCTCTCTGGGGCCAACGTCCTGACTTTC; abundance: .; v_gene: TRBV7-3; j_gene: TRBJ2-6; d_gene: TRBD1
CDR3aa: CASSQNAQGLGSPLHF; CDR3nt: TGCGCCAGCAGCCAAAACGCCCAGGGGTTGGGTTCACCCCTCCACTTT; abundance: .; v_gene: TRBV4-3; j_gene: TRBJ1-6; d_gene: .
CDR3aa: CASSVGSTDDYGYTF; CDR3nt: TGTGCCAGCAGCGTAGGGTCGACAGACGACTATGGCTACACCTTC; abundance: .; v_gene: TRBV9; j_gene: TRBJ1-2; d_gene: .
CDR3aa: CASSRASGTDTQYF; CDR3nt: TGTGCCAGCAGCCGAGCCTCGGGGACAGATACGCAGTATTTT; abundance: once; v_gene: TRBV7-2; j_gene: TRBJ2-3; d_gene: .
CDR3aa: CASSLAGSYGYTF; CDR3nt: TGTGCCAGCAGCTTAGCGGGCAGCTATGGCTACACCTTC; abundance: .; v_gene: TRBV7-9; j_gene: TRBJ1-2; d_gene: .
CDR3aa: CASRTVPGAGGRDTQYF; CDR3nt: TGTGCCAGCAGGACAGTCCCGGGGGCGGGGGGCAGAGATACGCAGTATTTT; abundance: .; v_gene: TRBV28; j_gene: TRBJ2-3; d_gene: TRBD2
CDR3aa: CASAAFLTSLGEQYF; CDR3nt: TGTGCCAGCGCAGCTTTTCTGACTAGTCTGGGCGAGCAGTACTTC; abundance: .; v_gene: TRBV28; j_gene: TRBJ2-7; d_gene: .
CDR3aa: CASSPGTGDGANVLTF; CDR3nt: TGTGCCAGCAGTCCCGGGACAGGGGACGGGGCCAACGTCCTGACTTTC; abundance: .; v_gene: TRBV28; j_gene: TRBJ2-6; d_gene: TRBD1
CDR3aa: CASSFQGSVWESPLHF; CDR3nt: TGTGCCAGCAGCTTTCAGGGGTCGGTCTGGGAGTCACCCCTCCACTTT; abundance: .; v_gene: TRBV5-6; j_gene: TRBJ1-6; d_gene: .
CDR3aa: CASSLGDLSGGRQYF; CDR3nt: TGTGCCAGCAGCTTGGGAGATCTTAGCGGGGGCCGGCAGTATTTT; abundance: .; v_gene: TRBV5-6; j_gene: TRBJ2-3; d_gene: TRBD2
CDR3aa: CASSARDRANYGYTF; CDR3nt: TGTGCCAGCAGCGCCCGGGACAGGGCTAACTATGGCTACACCTTC; abundance: few; v_gene: TRBV28; j_gene: TRBJ1-2; d_gene: TRBD1
CDR3aa: CASGSGGYYEQYF; CDR3nt: TGTGCCAGCGGGAGCGGGGGTTACTACGAGCAGTACTTC; abundance: .; v_gene: TRBV28; j_gene: TRBJ2-7; d_gene: TRBD2
CDR3aa: CASSLAGVVYEQYF; CDR3nt: TGTGCCAGTAGCCTAGCGGGGGTTGTCTACGAGCAGTACTTC; abundance: .; v_gene: TRBV19; j_gene: TRBJ2-7; d_gene: TRBD2
CDR3aa: CASSPLNQETQYF; CDR3nt: TGTGCCAGCAGCCCCCTTAATCAAGAGACCCAGTACTTC; abundance: .; v_gene: TRBV5-6; j_gene: TRBJ2-5; d_gene: .
CDR3aa: CASLPRGLAEQFF; CDR3nt: TGTGCCAGCCTACCGAGAGGGCTGGCTGAGCAGTTCTTC; abundance: .; v_gene: TRBV2; j_gene: TRBJ2-1; d_gene: .
CDR3aa: CAISDKGLAGTDTQYF; CDR3nt: TGTGCCATCAGTGATAAGGGACTAGCGGGAACAGATACGCAGTATTTT; abundance: few; v_gene: TRBV10-3; j_gene: TRBJ2-3; d_gene: TRBD2
CDR3aa: CASSFGGTSGETQYF; CDR3nt: TGTGCCAGCAGCTTCGGTGGGACTAGCGGCGAGACCCAGTACTTC; abundance: .; v_gene: TRBV5-4; j_gene: TRBJ2-5; d_gene: TRBD2
CDR3aa: CASGRESGANVLTF; CDR3nt: TGTGCCAGCGGGCGGGAGTCTGGGGCCAACGTCCTGACTTTC; abundance: few; v_gene: TRBV27; j_gene: TRBJ2-6; d_gene: TRBD2
CDR3aa: CASSLELFSGNTIYF; CDR3nt: TGTGCCAGCAGCTTAGAGCTTTTCTCTGGAAACACCATATATTTT; abundance: .; v_gene: TRBV7-2; j_gene: TRBJ1-3; d_gene: .
CDR3aa: CASCYDRDTEAFF; CDR3nt: TGTGCCAGCTGCTATGACAGAGACACTGAAGCTTTCTTT; abundance: .; v_gene: TRBV2; j_gene: TRBJ1-1; d_gene: .
CDR3aa: CASSPRTVSSGNTIYF; CDR3nt: TGTGCCAGCTCCCCAAGGACAGTCAGCTCTGGAAACACCATATATTTT; abundance: once; v_gene: TRBV18; j_gene: TRBJ1-3; d_gene: .
CDR3aa: CARRTEGSGNTIYF; CDR3nt: TGTGCCCGCAGGACGGAGGGTTCTGGAAACACCATATATTTT; abundance: few; v_gene: TRBV2; j_gene: TRBJ1-3; d_gene: .
CDR3aa: CAAGGREPYGYTF; CDR3nt: TGTGCCGCGGGGGGCAGGGAACCCTATGGCTACACCTTC; abundance: .; v_gene: TRBV2; j_gene: TRBJ1-2; d_gene: .
CDR3aa: CASYRVGTSGNTIYF; CDR3nt: TGTGCCAGCTACAGGGTTGGCACCTCTGGAAACACCATATATTTT; abundance: .; v_gene: TRBV6-4; j_gene: TRBJ1-3; d_gene: .
CDR3aa: CASSFRQGRNEQFF; CDR3nt: TGTGCCAGCAGCTTCAGACAGGGGCGGAATGAGCAGTTCTTC; abundance: .; v_gene: TRBV7-6; j_gene: TRBJ2-1; d_gene: TRBD1
CDR3aa: CASSLPGGFHEQYF; CDR3nt: TGTGCCAGCAGTTTACCAGGGGGATTCCACGAGCAGTACTTC; abundance: .; v_gene: TRBV6-7; j_gene: TRBJ2-7; d_gene: TRBD1
CDR3aa: CASSLAGGDGAYEQYF; CDR3nt: TGCGCCAGCAGCTTGGCGGGAGGGGATGGGGCCTACGAGCAGTACTTC; abundance: .; v_gene: TRBV5-1; j_gene: TRBJ2-7; d_gene: TRBD2
CDR3aa: CASSETGGFVQETQYF; CDR3nt: TGTGCCAGCAGTGAGACAGGGGGCTTTGTCCAAGAGACCCAGTACTTC; abundance: .; v_gene: TRBV2; j_gene: TRBJ2-5; d_gene: TRBD1
CDR3aa: CASRMSGTHYGYTF; CDR3nt: TGTGCCAGCCGAATGTCCGGGACACACTATGGCTACACCTTC; abundance: .; v_gene: TRBV28; j_gene: TRBJ1-2; d_gene: .
CDR3aa: CASSLERTYEQYF; CDR3nt: TGCGCCAGCAGCTTGGAGCGGACCTACGAGCAGTACTTC; abundance: .; v_gene: TRBV5-1; j_gene: TRBJ2-7; d_gene: .
CDR3aa: CASSIAGGKAFF; CDR3nt: TGTGCCAGTAGTATAGCGGGGGGAAAAGCCTTTTTT; abundance: once; v_gene: TRBV19; j_gene: TRBJ1-4; d_gene: .
CDR3aa: CASSRGVAGSSYEQYF; CDR3nt: TGTGCCAGCAGTAGGGGGGTAGCGGGGTCCTCATACGAGCAGTACTTC; abundance: .; v_gene: TRBV27; j_gene: TRBJ2-7; d_gene: TRBD2
CDR3aa: CASSSRDRNHEQFF; CDR3nt: TGTGCCAGTAGTAGCCGGGACAGGAACCATGAGCAGTTCTTC; abundance: few; v_gene: TRBV19; j_gene: TRBJ2-1; d_gene: TRBD1
CDR3aa: CASSLTSGTAYEQYF; CDR3nt: TGTGCCAGCAGCTTGACGAGCGGGACCGCCTACGAGCAGTACTTC; abundance: few; v_gene: TRBV5-4; j_gene: TRBJ2-7; d_gene: TRBD2
CDR3aa: CASSLEGGTYEQYF; CDR3nt: TGTGCCAGCAGCTTAGAAGGGGGTACCTACGAGCAGTACTTC; abundance: .; v_gene: TRBV7-9; j_gene: TRBJ2-7; d_gene: .
CDR3aa: CASTTLLATGTDTQYF; CDR3nt: TGTGCCAGTACTACCCTCCTAGCGACGGGAACAGATACGCAGTATTTT; abundance: .; v_gene: TRBV19; j_gene: TRBJ2-3; d_gene: .
CDR3aa: CASSDLRGANVLTF; CDR3nt: TGTGCCAGCAGTGACCTTCGGGGGGCCAACGTCCTGACTTTC; abundance: .; v_gene: TRBV2; j_gene: TRBJ2-6; d_gene: .
CDR3aa: CASSPRQGTAEGYTF; CDR3nt: TGTGCCAGCAGCCCGCGACAGGGAACGGCAGAAGGCTACACCTTC; abundance: .; v_gene: TRBV7-6; j_gene: TRBJ1-2; d_gene: TRBD1
CDR3aa: CATSRKQGLQETQYF; CDR3nt: TGTGCCACCAGCAGAAAACAGGGTTTGCAAGAGACCCAGTACTTC; abundance: .; v_gene: TRBV15; j_gene: TRBJ2-5; d_gene: .
CDR3aa: CASSSSPIEQYF; CDR3nt: TGTGCCAGCAGTTCGAGCCCGATCGAGCAGTACTTC; abundance: .; v_gene: TRBV7-9; j_gene: TRBJ2-7; d_gene: .
CDR3aa: CASSEAKGGARTEAFF; CDR3nt: TGTGCCAGCAGTGAAGCAAAGGGGGGGGCGAGGACTGAAGCTTTCTTT; abundance: .; v_gene: TRBV2; j_gene: TRBJ1-1; d_gene: .
CDR3aa: CSVEDRGSSYEQYF; CDR3nt: TGCAGCGTTGAAGATCGGGGATCCTCCTACGAGCAGTACTTC; abundance: .; v_gene: TRBV29-1; j_gene: TRBJ2-7; d_gene: .